Each of the 25 T cell receptor beta chains below was sequenced from the same sample in a study of Ad26.COV2.S vaccination and SARS-CoV-2 variants. Here immunoSEQ multiplex PCR was the method, and the copy in TCRdb shows in-frame clones only, minus some. The data show 380,000 or so clones, roughly four fifths seen once. The treatment: 15 to 20 received Ad26.COV2.S at low or high dose, single or two shots; about five received placebo; per-sample allocation not given. Sampling was performed 63 days after the first vaccine or placebo injection. This sample comprised peripheral blood, obtained in a trial of Ad26.COV2.S vaccine versus placebo. Every receptor here comes from a person between 18 and 60 years old who received the Ad26.COV2.S COVID-19 vaccine or a placebo.

Only a few counts were recorded for this clone. The chain links TRBV7-9 to TRBJ1-1; D remains ambiguous. Trimming pared 3 bases from V and 3 bases from J, leaving 8 bases between. Germline values: CDR1 SEHNR, CDR2 FQNEAQ (reference sequence). The CDR3 is 13 amino acids. CDR3 bases: TGTGCCAGCAGCTTCACCCCCCACACTGAAGCTTTCTTT. It codes for CASSFTPHTEAFF.

This clone was recorded a few times. The chain recombines TRBV27 with TRBJ2-7; D unclear. The CDR3 has 13 residues. Germline CDR1 is MNHEY and CDR2 is SMNVEV (reference sequence). Trimming took 5 bases from V and 3 from J, leaving 11 bases between them. DNA of the CDR3: TGTGCCAGCAGTCTTACTCCGGTCTACGAGCAGTACTTC. Translating it yields CASSLTPVYEQYF.

The CDR3 reads CASSLMADLSYGYTF. For the CDR3, the DNA is TGTGCCAGCAGCTTGATGGCAGACCTCTCCTATGGCTACACCTTC. V and J are TRBV5-4 and TRBJ1-2; D gene ambiguous. The germline gives CDR1 SGHNT, CDR2 YYREEE (reference sequence). This CDR3 contains 15 residues. V lost 1 base, J lost 4 bases, and 14 bases lay in between.

The genes are TRBV9 and TRBJ2-3; TRBD2 matches at 9 bases. The CDR3 has 15 amino acids. Trimming cost V 4 bases and J 7 bases; bases outside gene matches: 10. The germline V gene has CDR1 SGDLS and CDR2 YYNGEE. The DNA of the CDR3 is TGTGCCAGCAGCCCGCCGGGACTAGCACAGTATACGCAGTATTTT. Encoded protein: CASSPPGLAQYTQYF.

The chain recombines TRBV7-3 with TRBJ2-3; 7 nucleotides match TRBD2. The junction had 10 bases not matched to a gene; V was cut back by 1 base and J by 6 bases. Germline loops: CDR1 SGHTA, CDR2 FQGTGA. This CDR3 region has 16 residues. This chain's CDR3 is CASSLRPAGSGDTQYF. The CDR3 coding sequence is TGTGCCAGCAGCTTAAGGCCAGCGGGATCGGGGGATACGCAGTATTTT.

This chain uses TRBV5-1 with TRBJ2-1; TRBD2 matches 15 bases. V was pared by 3 bases and J by 7 bases, with 5 bases of the junction left unmatched. CDR3 length: 16 residues. CDR1 SGHRS and CDR2 YFSETQ come from the germline V gene. The CDR3 coding sequence is TGCGCCAGCAGCTCGCTAGGACTAGCGGGAGGGAATGAGCAGTTCTTC. Translation: CASSSLGLAGGNEQFF.

This clone showed up many times. The V gene is TRBV5-1, the J gene TRBJ1-2, with D perhaps matching TRBD1 (5 bases). Trimming pared 3 bases from V and 8 bases from J, leaving 14 bases between. The germline V gene has CDR1 SGHRS and CDR2 YFSETQ. CDR3 length: 13 residues. CDR3 bases: TGCGCCAGCAGCTACGGGACCGCAGAGGGCTACACCTTC. Encoded protein: CASSYGTAEGYTF.

The CDR3 DNA follows: TGTGCCAGCAGCCCTCGCCCAGGGAACAATTCACCCCTCCACTTT. Translation gives CASSPRPGNNSPLHF. This sequence joins TRBV11-3 and TRBJ1-6; D is perhaps TRBD1 (5 bases). There are 15 residues in the CDR3. V was shortened by 5 bases and J by 7 bases, with 15 bases between the two germline ends. Germline V gene lookup returns CDR1 SGHNT and CDR2 YENEEA. Looking up the rest from reference TRBV11-3 and TRBJ1-6 gives the full variable domain: EAGVVQSPRYKIIEKKQPVAFWCNPISGHNTLYWYLQNLGQGPELLIRYENEEAVDDSQLPKDRFSAERLKGVDSTLKIQPAELGDSAVYLCASSPRPGNNSPLHFGNGTRLTVT.

The genes are TRBV6-5 and TRBJ1-6; D is unresolved. CDR1 and CDR2 from the germline V gene are MNHEY and SVGAGI. The CDR3 runs 15 residues. V dropped 2 bases and J dropped 7 bases, with 12 bases sitting between them. The CDR3 nucleotides read TGTGCCAGCAGTTACGTCGGGCAGTTCAATTCACCCCTCCACTTT. This gives the protein CASSYVGQFNSPLHF.

The chain joins TRBV9 to TRBJ2-2; D remains unclear. The length of the CDR3 is 14 residues. In germline, CDR1 is SGDLS, CDR2 YYNGEE. V lost 4 bases, J lost 0 bases, and 7 bases lay in between. CDR3 protein: CASSRRTNTGELFF. In DNA, the CDR3 is TGTGCCAGCAGCCGGAGAACGAACACCGGGGAGCTGTTTTTT.

V gene TRBV7-9 combines with J gene TRBJ1-2; D unclear. Trimming shortened V by 4 bases and J by 7 bases, and 16 bases separated the two germline ends. The CDR3 has 14 residues. From germline, CDR1 is SEHNR and CDR2 FQNEAQ (reference sequence). The CDR3 reads CASSSGWTSGGYTF. Here the CDR3 DNA reads TGTGCCAGCAGCTCAGGATGGACGTCCGGTGGCTACACCTTC.

The J gene is TRBJ2-1, the V gene TRBV15, with unresolved D. This CDR3 is built from 12 residues. V lost 0 bases to trimming and J lost 9 bases, with 6 bases between them. The germline V gene encodes CDR1 LNHNV and CDR2 YYDKDF (reference sequence). The CDR3 here is CATSRDRSEQFF. In nucleotides, the CDR3 is TGTGCCACCAGCAGAGATAGGAGTGAGCAGTTCTTC.

As to this clone: The same CDR3 is also encoded by other DNA sequences in this sample. V and J are TRBV7-3 and TRBJ1-1; 7 bases fit TRBD1. J gave up 4 bases and V 3 bases, and 2 bases lay outside the gene matches. Germline V gene data show CDR1 as SGHTA and CDR2 as FQGTGA. CDR3 size: 13 residues. The DNA of the CDR3 is TGTGCCAGCAGCTTTCAGGGGGGCACTGAAGCTTTCTTT. The encoded protein is CASSFQGGTEAFF.

The chain joins TRBV4-3 to TRBJ1-1; the D gene is possibly TRBD1 (6 bases). The CDR3 is made up of 17 amino acids. Trimming shortened V by 5 bases and J by 1 base, and 20 bases separated the two germline ends. The germline gives CDR1 LGHNA, CDR2 YSLEER. The CDR3 loop is CASSSTFPDSRNTEAFF. The DNA of the CDR3 is TGCGCCAGCAGCTCGACTTTCCCGGACAGCAGGAACACTGAAGCTTTCTTT.

CDR3 loop: CASSVGGIGYTF. The DNA for the CDR3 is TGTGCCAGCAGCGTAGGGGGGATCGGCTACACCTTC. The V gene is TRBV9, the J gene TRBJ1-2, with D maybe TRBD1 (5 bases). In germline, CDR1 is SGDLS, CDR2 YYNGEE. Trimming left V 0 bases short and J 8 bases short, with 8 bases between. The CDR3 spans 12 residues.

This chain connects TRBV11-3 to TRBJ2-1; D is ambiguous. Per germline, CDR1 SGHNT and CDR2 YENEEA. Trimming took 1 base from V and 2 from J, leaving 9 bases between them. CDR3 length: 15 amino acids. The CDR3, as DNA: TGTGCCAGCAGCTTAGGGCAGGCGGCCTACAATGAGCAGTTCTTC. This codes for CASSLGQAAYNEQFF.

V usage is TRBV15 and J usage is TRBJ2-7; D may correspond to TRBD1 or TRBD2 (6 bases each). The V gene's germline CDR1 is LNHNV and CDR2 YYDKDF (reference sequence). Trimming cost V 1 base and J 0 bases, with 16 bases left between them. The CDR3 covers 17 residues. The CDR3 DNA follows: TGTGCCACCAGCAGAGGCCAAGGGGGGATGGGCTCCTACGAGCAGTACTTC. It is translated as CATSRGQGGMGSYEQYF.

For this clone: A read error may explain this, as a much larger clone is one base away. The rearrangement links TRBV9 to TRBJ2-1, with no clear D. From germline, CDR1 is SGDLS and CDR2 YYNGEE. The V and J ends lost 0 bases and 5 bases respectively, with 6 bases between them. This CDR3 has 13 amino acids. This CDR3 reads CASSVDWNNEQFF. CDR3 nucleotide sequence: TGTGCCAGCAGCGTAGACTGGAACAATGAGCAGTTCTTC.

This chain connects TRBV6-2 or TRBV6-3 to TRBJ1-5; D unresolved. V shed 2 bases and J shed 3 bases, with 8 bases lying between them. CDR3 length: 14 residues. Germline V gene sequence: CDR1 MNHEY, CDR2 SVGEGT. CDR3 in DNA: TGTGCCAGCAGTTACGTTCAGCTCAATCAGCCCCAGCATTTT. Translating it yields CASSYVQLNQPQHF.

V and J are TRBV19 and TRBJ2-1; TRBD2 agrees at 8 bases. Germline V gives CDR1 LNHDA, CDR2 SQIVND (reference sequence). V lost 2 bases to trimming and J lost 2 bases; unmatched junction nucleotides: 8. This CDR3 is built from 17 residues. The CDR3 DNA reads TGTGCCAGTAGTATAAATAGCGGGATTGGAACCTACAATGAGCAGTTCTTC. It translates to CASSINSGIGTYNEQFF. Using reference TRBV19 and TRBJ2-1 for the parts outside the CDR3, the full variable domain is DGGITQSPKYLFRKEGQNVTLSCEQNLNHDAMYWYRQDPGQGLRLIYYSQIVNDFQKGDIAEGYSVSREKKESFPLTVTSAQKNPTAFYLCASSINSGIGTYNEQFFGPGTRLTVL.

The rearrangement links TRBV19 to TRBJ1-5; D gene ambiguous. Germline V gene sequence: CDR1 LNHDA, CDR2 SQIVND (reference sequence). Trimming removed 5 bases at V and 4 bases at J, with 18 bases between. The CDR3 totals 16 residues. CDR3 in amino acids: CASSPFMVVSNQPQHF. In DNA form, the CDR3 reads TGTGCCAGTAGTCCCTTTATGGTGGTATCAAATCAGCCCCAGCATTTT.

This clone was detected ten times or more. The chain uses TRBV2 and TRBJ1-1; D might be TRBD1 (6 bases). CDR1 is SNHLY and CDR2 is FYNNEI in the germline V gene. This CDR3 has 13 amino acids. Trimming took off 7 bases at V and 5 bases at J, with 14 bases between the two ends. This CDR3 is CASTQGTGTEAFF. Here the CDR3 DNA reads TGTGCCAGCACTCAGGGGACGGGGACTGAAGCTTTCTTT.

The rearrangement joins TRBV29-1 to TRBJ2-2; D may be TRBD1 (5 bases). This CDR3 contains 14 residues. CDR1 SQVTM and CDR2 ANQGSEA come from the germline V gene. The ends were cut back, 5 bases at V and 1 base at J, with 11 bases in the middle. CDR3: CSVRLDRNTGELFF. The CDR3, as DNA: TGCAGCGTTCGATTAGACAGGAACACCGGGGAGCTGTTTTTT.

The CDR3 nucleotides are TGTGCCAGCAGCTTAGTGGTCGGGGCTGGAAACACCATATATTTT. Its translation: CASSLVVGAGNTIYF. The chain joins TRBV7-9 to TRBJ1-3; D is undetermined. This CDR3 is built from 15 residues. Germline values: CDR1 SEHNR, CDR2 FQNEAQ (reference sequence). V lost 1 base, J lost 2 bases, and 9 bases lay in between.

CDR3 in DNA: TGTGCCAGCAATATAAACAGGGGCGGCTCTGGAAACACCATATATTTT. The encoded protein is CASNINRGGSGNTIYF. The V and J genes are TRBV19 and TRBJ1-3; 7 positions agree with TRBD1. J gave up 0 bases and V 9 bases, and 11 bases lay outside the gene matches. CDR1 and CDR2 from the germline V gene are LNHDA and SQIVND (reference sequence). The CDR3 runs 16 residues.